The 23 T cell receptor beta chains below were found in one sample sequenced in a study of blood T cells in healthy people across ages. Through a sample-barcoded 5' primer and a J-beta primer mix, a second PCR was run for roughly 6 to 12 cycles. MiXCR was run by TCRdb on the 5' RACE reads, yielding one entry per CDR3 protein. The data contain roughly 1,100,000 distinct CDR3 sequences, under 30% of them singletons. These data also formed part of another study, on T cells of mothers and their children.

Specimen: blood. These receptor sequences come from a girl aged 2 to 10 in good health.

The chain carries TRBV20-1 and TRBJ2-3; D could derive from TRBD1 or TRBD2 (5 bases each). V lost 5 bases and J 4 bases, leaving 19 bases between the germline ends. The CDR3 extends over 15 amino acids. Germline V gives CDR1 DFQATT, CDR2 SNEGSKA (reference sequence). CDR3 in amino acids: CSASTRGSEADTQYF. Here the CDR3 DNA reads TGCAGTGCTTCCACCCGGGGCTCGGAGGCAGATACGCAGTATTTT.

This clonotype was counted a few times. V and J are TRBV5-1 and TRBJ2-7; D may be TRBD1 (6 bases). This CDR3 is built from 14 residues. Trimming pared 3 bases from V and 1 base from J, leaving 11 bases between. The germline gives CDR1 SGHRS, CDR2 YFSETQ. The CDR3 sequence: CASSSPGHSYEQYF. The DNA for the CDR3 is TGCGCCAGCAGCTCCCCGGGACATTCCTACGAGCAGTACTTC.

The chain employs TRBV12-3 or TRBV12-4 and TRBJ1-6, with no clear D. CDR3 size: 10 residues. V was trimmed by 6 bases and J by 8 bases, leaving 2 bases between them. CDR3 sequence: CASRDSPLHF. The CDR3, as DNA: TGTGCCAGCAGGGATTCACCCCTCCACTTT.

This clonotype was seen many times. The chain joins TRBV20-1 to TRBJ2-5; D uncertain. V lost 3 bases and J lost 1, with 9 bases in between. This CDR3 contains 13 residues. Germline values: CDR1 DFQATT, CDR2 SNEGSKA (reference sequence). CDR3 region: CSARELGQETQYF. In DNA, the CDR3 is TGCAGTGCTAGGGAACTTGGCCAAGAGACCCAGTACTTC.

This clonotype was counted only a few times. This CDR3 is CASSSLSGEPSYEQYF. The CDR3 DNA follows: TGTGCCAGCAGTTCCCTTAGCGGGGAGCCCTCCTACGAGCAGTACTTC. The chain links TRBV28 to TRBJ2-5, with TRBD2 identical over 8 bases. The J call may be faulty, since TRBJ2-7 better matches the DNA end. From germline, CDR1 is MDHEN and CDR2 SYDVKM. The CDR3 sequence is 16 residues long.

This sequence joins TRBV19 and TRBJ2-1, with a possible D match to TRBD1 (6 bases). The last part of the DNA fits TRBJ2-5 better; the J call may be wrong. The CDR3 extends over 15 amino acids. CDR1 and CDR2 (germline): LNHDA, SQIVND (reference sequence). As DNA, the CDR3 is TGTGCCAGTAGCCCAGGGGATATGATTTCGGGGACCCAGTACTTC. This translates into CASSPGDMISGTQYF.

This clonotype was seen just once. This chain connects TRBV7-9 to TRBJ1-1; 7 bases line up with TRBD1. This CDR3 comprises 13 residues. J gave up 7 bases and V 5 bases, and 7 bases lay outside the gene matches. The germline gives CDR1 SEHNR, CDR2 FQNEAQ (reference sequence). The CDR3 DNA reads TGTGCCAGCAGCGGAGGGACAGCGTTTGAAGCTTTCTTT. Encoded protein: CASSGGTAFEAFF.

The table lists this clonotype with a few counts. The chain uses TRBV29-1 and TRBJ2-3, with 8 positions matching TRBD2. Germline V lookup: CDR1 SQVTM, CDR2 ANQGSEA. This CDR3 has 15 residues. Losses at the gene ends were 0 bases for V and 3 bases for J; bases not matched to a gene: 5. CDR3 amino acids: CSVEEGLVETDTQYF. In DNA form, the CDR3 reads TGCAGCGTTGAAGAGGGACTAGTTGAGACAGATACGCAGTATTTT.

Only a few counts were recorded for this clonotype. The CDR3 DNA reads as TGTGCCACCAGTGATCCCCGGGGGGAAGCCGGGGAGCTGTTTTTT. Amino acids: CATSDPRGEAGELFF. The J gene is TRBJ2-2, the V gene TRBV24-1; 7 bases map to TRBD2. The CDR3 has 15 residues. Germline V gene data show CDR1 as KGHDR and CDR2 as SFDVKD. Losses at the gene ends were 3 bases for V and 6 bases for J; bases not matched to a gene: 6.

The chain joins TRBV6-5 to TRBJ1-1; D call uncertain. There are 12 residues in the CDR3. V was pared by 6 bases and J by 11 bases, with 16 bases between. CDR1 MNHEY and CDR2 SVGAGI come from the germline V gene. This chain's CDR3 is CASRTYRAPAFF. The DNA for the CDR3 is TGTGCCAGCAGAACCTACCGGGCCCCGGCTTTCTTT.

CDR3 loop: CASSDFDHGYTF. The DNA of the CDR3 is TGTGCCAGCAGTGATTTTGACCATGGCTACACCTTC. This sequence joins TRBV2 and TRBJ1-2, with no clear D. The CDR3 sequence is 12 residues long. Germline V gives CDR1 SNHLY, CDR2 FYNNEI. Trimming stripped 3 bases from V and 6 bases from J, with 8 bases between.

The chain employs TRBV5-1 and TRBJ2-3, with D perhaps assigned TRBD1 or TRBD2 (6 bases each). V was pared by 0 bases and J by 14 bases, with 16 bases between. From germline, CDR1 is SGHRS and CDR2 YFSETQ. The CDR3 is 13 amino acids. CDR3 in DNA: TGCGCCAGCAGCTTGGCCCCCGAGGGGGGTCGGTATTTT. Residues: CASSLAPEGGRYF.

This clonotype was detected a few times. This chain joins TRBV20-1 and TRBJ2-4, with a tentative D call TRBD1 (6 bases). Germline loops: CDR1 DFQATT, CDR2 SNEGSKA (reference sequence). The length of the CDR3 is 13 residues. The V end was cut by 3 bases, the J end by 10 bases, with 16 bases between. The CDR3 DNA is TGCAGTGCTAGCTCCGGGGACACGGTGATTCAGTACTTC. Translating gives CSASSGDTVIQYF.

This clonotype turned up a few times. CDR3 sequence (DNA): TGCAGCGTTGAGGGCGGAGCGGGAGGGCCCCCCAATGAGCAGTTCTTC. This encodes CSVEGGAGGPPNEQFF. The chain recombines TRBV29-1 with TRBJ2-1, with 10 bases that match TRBD2. Germline V gene sequence: CDR1 SQVTM, CDR2 ANQGSEA. The J segment lost 6 bases and the V segment lost 3 bases, leaving 11 bases of the junction unmatched. The CDR3 totals 16 residues.

Here the CDR3 DNA reads TGTGCCAGCAGCTCTAGCGTCGAGGCCTACGAGCAGTACTTC. Translated, it gives CASSSSVEAYEQYF. The rearrangement joins TRBV7-8 to TRBJ2-7, with TRBD2 as a possible D gene (6 bases). The CDR3 contains 14 residues. Looked up from germline, CDR1 is SGHVS and CDR2 is FQNEAQ. V gave up 4 bases and J gave up 2 bases, with 12 bases separating them.

A few counts support this clonotype. The chain has TRBV7-2 and TRBJ2-7, with 10 bases aligning to TRBD1. Germline V gene data show CDR1 as SGHTA and CDR2 as FQGNSA. V was pared by 5 bases and J by 2 bases, with 6 bases of the junction left unmatched. The CDR3 runs to 15 residues. The CDR3 DNA reads TGTGCCAGCAGCCTCATGACAGGGGGCCCCTACGAGCAGTACTTC. As protein: CASSLMTGGPYEQYF.

This clonotype has only a few counts. A read error may account for a junction end that differs from germline. The rearrangement uses TRBV3-1 and TRBJ1-1, with D possibly TRBD1 on 5 matching bases. The CDR3 loop spans 16 amino acids. Germline V gene lookup returns CDR1 LGHDT and CDR2 YNNKEL (reference sequence). CDR3 amino acids: CASSPPPQGGGSEAFF. For the CDR3, the DNA is TGTGCCAGCAGCCCCCCTCCCCAGGGCGGAGGCTCTGAAGCCTTCTTT.

This sequence joins TRBV6-5 and TRBJ1-5; D uncertain. The ends were cut back, 6 bases at V and 0 bases at J, with 12 bases in the middle. The CDR3 has 15 amino acids. The germline V gene has CDR1 MNHEY and CDR2 SVGAGI. The CDR3 reads CASRGRPDSNQPQHF. The DNA for the CDR3 is TGTGCCAGCAGAGGGAGGCCTGATAGCAATCAGCCCCAGCATTTT.

J is TRBJ2-7 and V is TRBV20-1, with 9 bases fitting TRBD1. The CDR3 contains 16 residues. Germline V gene sequence: CDR1 DFQATT, CDR2 SNEGSKA (reference sequence). V was clipped by 3 bases and J by 2 bases; unmatched bases: 11. The CDR3 spells CSASPLRTGETYEQYF. The CDR3 bases are TGCAGTGCTAGCCCACTTCGGACAGGGGAGACCTACGAGCAGTACTTC.

The chain combines TRBV6-2 or TRBV6-3 with TRBJ2-5; D is tentatively TRBD1 or TRBD2 (6 bases each). V was cut by 0 bases and J by 5 bases, with 16 bases left in between. The germline V gene encodes CDR1 MNHEY and CDR2 SVGEGT. This CDR3 region has 16 residues. The CDR3 region has the DNA TGTGCCAGCAGTTACTCCCGGGGGCAGGCGGAGGAGACCCAGTACTTC. Its translation: CASSYSRGQAEETQYF.

This clonotype turned up a few times. CDR3 nucleotide sequence: TGTGCCAGCAGAAAAATAGGCGGAAATGAGCAGTTCTTC. Its translation: CASRKIGGNEQFF. The chain uses TRBV6-6 and TRBJ2-5; the D is unclear. The assigned J gene may be wrong: the sequence end matches TRBJ2-1 better. The germline V gene has CDR1 MNHNY and CDR2 SVGAGI (reference sequence). This CDR3 is 13 amino acids long.

The sample holds many counts of this clonotype. V usage is TRBV9 and J usage is TRBJ2-7; perhaps TRBD2 as D (5 bases). The germline V gene encodes CDR1 SGDLS and CDR2 YYNGEE. CDR3 length: 12 amino acids. The ends were cut back, 0 bases at V and 7 bases at J, with 8 bases in the middle. Here the CDR3 reads CASSVDPGEQYF. The CDR3 coding sequence is TGTGCCAGCAGCGTAGATCCGGGGGAGCAGTACTTC. Based on the CDR3 plus reference TRBV9 and TRBJ2-7, the full variable domain is DSGVTQTPKHLITATGQRVTLRCSPRSGDLSVYWYQQSLDQGLQFLIQYYNGEERAKGNILERFSAQQFPDLHSELNLSSLELGDSALYFCASSVDPGEQYFGPGTRLTVT.

This clonotype was counted at least ten times. V gene TRBV6-1 combines with J gene TRBJ1-4, with unresolved D. The V and J ends lost 7 bases and 4 bases respectively, with 13 bases between them. In germline, CDR1 is MNHNS, CDR2 SASEGT. This CDR3 is 14 amino acids long. The CDR3 protein is CASKGRSFNEKLFF. The CDR3 DNA sequence: TGTGCCAGCAAAGGACGCAGCTTTAATGAAAAACTGTTTTTT.